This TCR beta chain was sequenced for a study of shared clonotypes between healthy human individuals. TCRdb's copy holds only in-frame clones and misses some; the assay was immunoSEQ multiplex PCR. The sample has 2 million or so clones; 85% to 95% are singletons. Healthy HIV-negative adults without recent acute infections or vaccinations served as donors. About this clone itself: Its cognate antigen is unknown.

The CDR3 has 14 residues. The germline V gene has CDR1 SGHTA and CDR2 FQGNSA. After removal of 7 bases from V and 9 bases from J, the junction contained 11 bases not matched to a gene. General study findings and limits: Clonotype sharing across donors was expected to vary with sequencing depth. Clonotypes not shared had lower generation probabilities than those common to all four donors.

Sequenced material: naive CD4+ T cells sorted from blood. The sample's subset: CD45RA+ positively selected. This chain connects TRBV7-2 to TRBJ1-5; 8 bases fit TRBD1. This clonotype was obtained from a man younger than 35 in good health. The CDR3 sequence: CASTETGAFWPQHF. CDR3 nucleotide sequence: TGTGCCAGCACCGAGACAGGGGCTTTTTGGCCCCAGCATTTT. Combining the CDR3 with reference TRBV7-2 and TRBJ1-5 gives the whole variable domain GAGVSQSPSNKVTEKGKDVELRCDPISGHTALYWYRQSLGQGLEFLIYFQGNSAPDKSGLPSDRFSAERTGGSVSTLTIQRTQQEDSAVYLCASTETGAFWPQHFGDGTRLSIL.